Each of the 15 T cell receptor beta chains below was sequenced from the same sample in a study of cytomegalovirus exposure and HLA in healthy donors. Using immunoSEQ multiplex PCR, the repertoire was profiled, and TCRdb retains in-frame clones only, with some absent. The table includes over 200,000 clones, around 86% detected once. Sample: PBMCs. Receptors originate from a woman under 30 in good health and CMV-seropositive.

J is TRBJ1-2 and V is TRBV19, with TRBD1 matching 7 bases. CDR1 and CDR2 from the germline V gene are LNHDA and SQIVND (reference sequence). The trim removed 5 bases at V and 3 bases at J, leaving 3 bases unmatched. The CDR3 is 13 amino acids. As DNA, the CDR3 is TGTGCCAGTAGTCCAGGGACAGACTATGGCTACACCTTC. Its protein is CASSPGTDYGYTF.

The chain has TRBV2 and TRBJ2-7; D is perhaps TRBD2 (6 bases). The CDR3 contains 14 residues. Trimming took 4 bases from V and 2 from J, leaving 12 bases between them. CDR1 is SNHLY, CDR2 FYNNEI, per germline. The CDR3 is CASSGDTGAYEQYF. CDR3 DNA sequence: TGTGCCAGCAGTGGAGACACGGGGGCCTACGAGCAGTACTTC.

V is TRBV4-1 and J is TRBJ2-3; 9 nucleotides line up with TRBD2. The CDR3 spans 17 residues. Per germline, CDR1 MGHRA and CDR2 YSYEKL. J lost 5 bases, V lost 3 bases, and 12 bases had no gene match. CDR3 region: CASSHLGAGGLRDTQYF. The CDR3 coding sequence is TGCGCCAGCAGCCATCTAGGAGCGGGAGGCCTTAGAGATACGCAGTATTTT.

CDR3 loop: CATAGARVTYEQYF. The CDR3 DNA is TGTGCCACCGCGGGGGCCCGAGTAACTTACGAGCAGTACTTC. J is TRBJ2-7 and V is TRBV27; maybe TRBD2 (7 bases). The CDR3 has 14 amino acids. Trimming stripped 10 bases from V and 4 bases from J, with 20 bases between. Germline loops: CDR1 MNHEY, CDR2 SMNVEV (reference sequence).

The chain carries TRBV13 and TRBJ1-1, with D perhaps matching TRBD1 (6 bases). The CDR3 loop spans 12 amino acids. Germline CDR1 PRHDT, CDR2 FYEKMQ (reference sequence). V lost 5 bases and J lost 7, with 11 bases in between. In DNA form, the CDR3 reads TGTGCCAGCAGCCCTCAGGGGCGTGAAGCTTTCTTT. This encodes CASSPQGREAFF.

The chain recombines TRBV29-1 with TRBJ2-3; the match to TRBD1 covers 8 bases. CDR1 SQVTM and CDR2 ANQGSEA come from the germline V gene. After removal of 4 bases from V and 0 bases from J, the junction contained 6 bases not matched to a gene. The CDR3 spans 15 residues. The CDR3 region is CSVGNRGTSTDTQYF. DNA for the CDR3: TGCAGCGTTGGAAACAGGGGGACTAGCACAGATACGCAGTATTTT.

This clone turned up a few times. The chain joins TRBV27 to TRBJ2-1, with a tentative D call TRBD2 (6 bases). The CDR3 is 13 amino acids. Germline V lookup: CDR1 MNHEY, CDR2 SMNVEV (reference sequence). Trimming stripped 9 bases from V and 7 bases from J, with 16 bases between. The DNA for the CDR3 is TGTGCCAGTTCCCGGGCCGGAGGGAATGAGCAGTTCTTC. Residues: CASSRAGGNEQFF.

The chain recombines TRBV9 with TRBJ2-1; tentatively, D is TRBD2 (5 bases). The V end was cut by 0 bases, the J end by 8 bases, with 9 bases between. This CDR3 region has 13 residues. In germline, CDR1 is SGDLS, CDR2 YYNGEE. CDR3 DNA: TGTGCCAGCAGCGTAGTATTCGGGGATGAGCAGTTCTTC. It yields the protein CASSVVFGDEQFF.

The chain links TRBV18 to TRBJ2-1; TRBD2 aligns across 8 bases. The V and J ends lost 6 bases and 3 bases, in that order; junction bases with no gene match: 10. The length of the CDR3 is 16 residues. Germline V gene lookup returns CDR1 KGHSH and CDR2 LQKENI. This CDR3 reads CASSRLGTSDYNEQFF. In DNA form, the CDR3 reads TGTGCCAGCTCCCGGTTAGGGACTAGTGACTACAATGAGCAGTTCTTC. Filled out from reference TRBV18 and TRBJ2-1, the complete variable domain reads NAGVMQNPRHLVRRRGQEARLRCSPMKGHSHVYWYRQLPEEGLKFMVYLQKENIIDESGMPKERFSAEFPKEGPSILRIQQVVRGDSAAYFCASSRLGTSDYNEQFFGPGTRLTVL.

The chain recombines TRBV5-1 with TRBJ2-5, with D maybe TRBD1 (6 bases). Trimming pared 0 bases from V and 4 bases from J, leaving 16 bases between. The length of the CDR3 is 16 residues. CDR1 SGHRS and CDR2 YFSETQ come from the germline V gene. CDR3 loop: CASSLVGATRIETQYF. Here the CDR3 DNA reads TGCGCCAGCAGCTTGGTGGGGGCTACAAGGATAGAGACCCAGTACTTC.

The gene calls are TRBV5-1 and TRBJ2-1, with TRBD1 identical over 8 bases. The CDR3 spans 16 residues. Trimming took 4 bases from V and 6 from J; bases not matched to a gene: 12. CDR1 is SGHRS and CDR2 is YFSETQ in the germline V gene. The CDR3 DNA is TGCGCCAGCAGCCCACTTACCTGGGACAGGTCCAATGAGCAGTTCTTC. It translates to CASSPLTWDRSNEQFF.

CDR3 in DNA: TGCGCCAGCAGCTCATTAGCGGGGGGGAGTGGGGAGCAGTTCTTC. Residues: CASSSLAGGSGEQFF. The chain employs TRBV5-1 and TRBJ2-1; 11 bases align to TRBD2. Germline V CDR1 and CDR2: SGHRS, YFSETQ. The length of the CDR3 is 15 residues. J lost 10 bases, V lost 3 bases, and 9 bases had no gene match.

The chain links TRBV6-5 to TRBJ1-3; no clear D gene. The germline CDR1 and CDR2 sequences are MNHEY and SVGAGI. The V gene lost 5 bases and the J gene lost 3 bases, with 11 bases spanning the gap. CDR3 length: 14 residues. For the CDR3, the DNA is TGTGCCAGCAGTCCTGATAGCTTTGGAAACACCATATATTTT. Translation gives CASSPDSFGNTIYF.

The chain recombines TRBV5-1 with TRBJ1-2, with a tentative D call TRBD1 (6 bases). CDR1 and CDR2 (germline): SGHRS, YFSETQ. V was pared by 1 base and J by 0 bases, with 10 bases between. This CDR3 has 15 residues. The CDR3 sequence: CASSLLGGANYGYTF. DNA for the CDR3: TGCGCCAGCAGCTTGCTAGGGGGAGCTAACTATGGCTACACCTTC.

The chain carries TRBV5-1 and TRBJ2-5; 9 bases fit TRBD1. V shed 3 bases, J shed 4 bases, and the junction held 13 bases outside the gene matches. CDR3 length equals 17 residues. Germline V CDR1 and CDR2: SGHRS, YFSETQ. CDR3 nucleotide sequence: TGCGCCAGCAGCTCTCCTTTGCTACAGGGGGCGCGAGAGACCCAGTACTTC. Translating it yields CASSSPLLQGARETQYF.